This T cell receptor beta chain came from a study of cytomegalovirus exposure and HLA in healthy donors. This CDR3 region has 14 residues. CDR1 is KGHSH, CDR2 LQKENI, per germline. V shed 3 bases, J shed 4 bases, and the junction held 5 bases outside the gene matches. Overall study findings and caveats: A few CMV-associated chains were confirmed in vitro to be specific for CMV antigens.

Sequenced by immunoSEQ multiplex PCR; TCRdb stores in-frame clones only, minus some. The sample shows roughly 150,000 clones, approximately 81% of them seen only once. As concerns this clone: Its antigen is unidentified.

The chain is built from TRBV18 and TRBJ1-1, with 7 nucleotides matching TRBD1. The source is a man younger than 40 in good health and CMV-seropositive. Sequenced material: PBMCs. The CDR3 is CASSPYRGGTEAFF. CDR3 DNA: TGTGCCAGCTCACCCTACAGGGGTGGCACTGAAGCTTTCTTT.